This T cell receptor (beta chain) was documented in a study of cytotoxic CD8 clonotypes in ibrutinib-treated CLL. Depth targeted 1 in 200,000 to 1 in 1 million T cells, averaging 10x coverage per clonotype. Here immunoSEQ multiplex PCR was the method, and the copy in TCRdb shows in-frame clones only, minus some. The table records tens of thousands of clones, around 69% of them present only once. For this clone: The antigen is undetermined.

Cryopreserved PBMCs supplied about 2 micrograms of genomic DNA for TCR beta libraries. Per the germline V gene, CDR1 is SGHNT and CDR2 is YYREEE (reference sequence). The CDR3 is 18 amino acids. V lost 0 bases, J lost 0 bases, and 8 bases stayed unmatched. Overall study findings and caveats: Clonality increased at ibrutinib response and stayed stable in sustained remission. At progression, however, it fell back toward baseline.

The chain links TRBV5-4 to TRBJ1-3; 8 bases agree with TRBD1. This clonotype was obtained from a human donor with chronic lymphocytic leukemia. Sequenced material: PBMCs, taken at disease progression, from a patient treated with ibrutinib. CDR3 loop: CASSLVSGQGASGNTIYF. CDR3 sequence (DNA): TGTGCCAGCAGCTTGGTATCGGGGCAGGGGGCCTCTGGAAACACCATATATTTT.